This T cell receptor (beta chain) was profiled in a study of OX40 agonist ivuxolimab in advanced cancers. For the study at large: Every 2 weeks, patients received ivuxolimab intravenously, dosed at 0.01 to 10 mg/kg. Among those enrolled, mean age was 60 years (range 23 to 79) and 75% to 90% were male.

Data came from immunoSEQ multiplex PCR; TCRdb stores just in-frame clones and leaves some out. Counted here are 70,000 to 95,000 clones, roughly 94% occurring once; the ten biggest clones make up more than 0.5%. The germline V and J ends were trimmed by 6 bases and 5 bases, with 8 bases remaining between them. Per the germline V gene, CDR1 is MGHDK and CDR2 is SYGVNS. This CDR3 has 12 residues. Study observations and caveats: It was also the case that some nonresponders had low normalized T-cell clonal expansion. The study did not work out the antigen specificity of the expanded peripheral T cells.

Concerning this clone: Its target is unknown.

The chain is built from TRBV25-1 and TRBJ1-5, with D unclear. Sequencing was performed on CD4+ or CD8+ T cells sorted from blood, taken in a trial of the OX40 agonist ivuxolimab. The receptor was isolated from an adult with an advanced solid tumor such as melanoma, head and neck, liver or kidney cancer. The DNA of the CDR3 is TGTGCCAGCAGGCAAGACGATCAGCCCCAGCATTTT. This gives the protein CASRQDDQPQHF.